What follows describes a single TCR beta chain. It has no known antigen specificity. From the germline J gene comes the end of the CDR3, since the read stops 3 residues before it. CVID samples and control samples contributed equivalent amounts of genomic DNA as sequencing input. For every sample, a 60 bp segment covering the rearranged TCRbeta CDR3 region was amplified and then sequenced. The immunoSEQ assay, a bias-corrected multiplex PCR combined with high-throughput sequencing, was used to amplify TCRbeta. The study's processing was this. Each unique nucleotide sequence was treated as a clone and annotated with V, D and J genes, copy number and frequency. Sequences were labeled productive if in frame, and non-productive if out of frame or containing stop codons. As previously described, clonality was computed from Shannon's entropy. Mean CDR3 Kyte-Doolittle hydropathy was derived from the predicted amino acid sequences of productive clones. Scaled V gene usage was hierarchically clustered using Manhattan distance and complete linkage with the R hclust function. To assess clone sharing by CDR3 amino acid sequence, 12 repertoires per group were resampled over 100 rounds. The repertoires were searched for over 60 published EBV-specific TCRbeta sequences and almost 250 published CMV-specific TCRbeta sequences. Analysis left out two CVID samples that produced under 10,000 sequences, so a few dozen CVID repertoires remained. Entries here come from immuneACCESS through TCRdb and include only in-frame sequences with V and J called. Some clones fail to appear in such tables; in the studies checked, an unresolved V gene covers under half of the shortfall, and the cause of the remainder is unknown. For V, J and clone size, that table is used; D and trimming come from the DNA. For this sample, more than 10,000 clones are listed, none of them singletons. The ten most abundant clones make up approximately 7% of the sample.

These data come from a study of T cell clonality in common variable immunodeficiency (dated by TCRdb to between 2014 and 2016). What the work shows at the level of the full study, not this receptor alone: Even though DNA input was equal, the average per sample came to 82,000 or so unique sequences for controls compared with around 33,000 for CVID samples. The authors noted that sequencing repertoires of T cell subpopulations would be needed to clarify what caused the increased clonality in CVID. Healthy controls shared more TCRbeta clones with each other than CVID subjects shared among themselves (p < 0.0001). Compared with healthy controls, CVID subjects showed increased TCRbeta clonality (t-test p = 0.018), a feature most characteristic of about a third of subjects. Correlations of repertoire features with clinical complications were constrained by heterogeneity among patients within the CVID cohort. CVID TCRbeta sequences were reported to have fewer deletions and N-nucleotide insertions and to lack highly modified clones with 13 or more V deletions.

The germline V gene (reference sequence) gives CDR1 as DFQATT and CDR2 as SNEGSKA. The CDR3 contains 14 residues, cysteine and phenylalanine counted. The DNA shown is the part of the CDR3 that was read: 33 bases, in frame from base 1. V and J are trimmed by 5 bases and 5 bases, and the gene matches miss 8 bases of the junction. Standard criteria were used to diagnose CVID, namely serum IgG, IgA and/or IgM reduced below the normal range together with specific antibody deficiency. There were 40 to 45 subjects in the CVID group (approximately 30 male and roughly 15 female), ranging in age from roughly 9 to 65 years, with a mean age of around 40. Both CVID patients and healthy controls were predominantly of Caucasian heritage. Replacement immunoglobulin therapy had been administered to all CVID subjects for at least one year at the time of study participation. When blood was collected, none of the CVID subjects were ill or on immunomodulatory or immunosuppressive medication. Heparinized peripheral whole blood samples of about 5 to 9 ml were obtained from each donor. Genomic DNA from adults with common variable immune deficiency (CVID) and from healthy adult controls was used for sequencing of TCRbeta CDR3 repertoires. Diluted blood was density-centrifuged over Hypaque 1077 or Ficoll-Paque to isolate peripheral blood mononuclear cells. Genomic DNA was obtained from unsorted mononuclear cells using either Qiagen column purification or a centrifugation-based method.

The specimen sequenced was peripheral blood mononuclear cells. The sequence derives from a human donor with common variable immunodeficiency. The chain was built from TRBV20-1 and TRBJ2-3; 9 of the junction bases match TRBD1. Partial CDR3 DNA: TGCAGTGCTGCTCGGACAGGGGCCGTAGATACG. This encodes CSAARTGAVDT. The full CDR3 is CSAARTGAVDTQYF.